The clone carrying this T cell receptor (beta chain) was seen a few times. Its target is unknown. Aged about 6 to 90, donors were systemically healthy Caucasians from Russia. The draw of peripheral blood yielded about 10 milliliters from each donor. No fewer than 6 million PBMCs went into each sample. This record comes from a study of blood T cells in healthy people across ages. Findings and limits, study-wide: Since the PBMCs were unsorted, naive and antigen-experienced cells could not be conclusively compared.

A second roughly 6 to 11 cycle PCR used barcoded and J-beta primers. TCRdb called the 5' RACE reads again in MiXCR, with one record for every CDR3 protein. The sample has roughly 570,000 distinct CDR3 sequences; approximately 25% are singletons. CDR1 MNHEY and CDR2 SVGEGT come from the germline V gene. V dropped 7 bases and J dropped 7 bases, with 14 bases sitting between them. This CDR3 has 14 residues. What was sequenced was blood. The sequence was collected from a woman in her 70s in good health. The chain recombines TRBV6-2 or TRBV6-3 with TRBJ1-6; the D is unclear. The CDR3 nucleotides are TGTGCCAGCACCCGTGGCAGCGAGAATTCACCCCTCCACTTT. This encodes CASTRGSENSPLHF.